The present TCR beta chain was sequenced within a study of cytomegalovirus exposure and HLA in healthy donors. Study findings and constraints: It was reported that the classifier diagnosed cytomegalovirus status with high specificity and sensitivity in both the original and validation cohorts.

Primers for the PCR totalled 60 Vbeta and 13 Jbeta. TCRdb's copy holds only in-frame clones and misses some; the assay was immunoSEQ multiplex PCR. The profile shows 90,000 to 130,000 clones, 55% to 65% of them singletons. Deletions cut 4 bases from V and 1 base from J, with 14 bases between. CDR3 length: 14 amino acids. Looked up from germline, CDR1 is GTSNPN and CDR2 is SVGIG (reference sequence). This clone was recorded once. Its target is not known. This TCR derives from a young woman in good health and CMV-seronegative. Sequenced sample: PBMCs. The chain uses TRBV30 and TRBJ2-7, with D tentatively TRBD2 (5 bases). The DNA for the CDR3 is TGTGCCTGGAAGTTGGCGGGCGTTTCCTACGAGCAGTACTTC. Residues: CAWKLAGVSYEQYF.